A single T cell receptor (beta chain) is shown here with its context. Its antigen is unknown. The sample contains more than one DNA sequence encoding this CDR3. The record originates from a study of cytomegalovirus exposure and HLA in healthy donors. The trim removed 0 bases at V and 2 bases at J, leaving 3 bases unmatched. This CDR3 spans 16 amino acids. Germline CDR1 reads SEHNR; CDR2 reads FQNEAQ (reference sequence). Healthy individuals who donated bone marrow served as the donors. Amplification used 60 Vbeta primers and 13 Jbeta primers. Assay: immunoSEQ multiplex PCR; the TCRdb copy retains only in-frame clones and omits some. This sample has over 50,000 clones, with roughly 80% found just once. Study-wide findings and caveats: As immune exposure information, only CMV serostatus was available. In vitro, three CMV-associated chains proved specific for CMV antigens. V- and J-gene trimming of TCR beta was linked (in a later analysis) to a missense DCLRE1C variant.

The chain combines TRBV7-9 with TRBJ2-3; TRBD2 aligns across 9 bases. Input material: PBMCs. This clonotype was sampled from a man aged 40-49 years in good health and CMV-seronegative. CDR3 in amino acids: CASSLASGGNTDTQYF. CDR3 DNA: TGTGCCAGCAGCTTAGCTAGCGGGGGCAACACAGATACGCAGTATTTT.